This T cell receptor (beta chain) was retrieved from a study of T cells after yellow fever vaccination. Study in general: With SMART-Seq v4 Ultra Low Input, the fractions containing low cell numbers were prepared.

Universal primer sites and UMIs were introduced during 5'RACE template-switching synthesis of TCR cDNA. TCRdb itself ran the 5' RACE reads through MiXCR, one entry per CDR3 protein. The sample holds about 320,000 distinct CDR3 sequences; 4% to 5.5% are singletons and the top ten take 15% to 20%. This clonotype was seen more than once but under ten times. Its antigen is unknown. Germline loops: CDR1 DFQATT, CDR2 SNEGSKA (reference sequence). The CDR3 runs 15 residues. Trimming stripped 6 bases from V and 3 bases from J, with 20 bases between. The study's findings and limits: Compared with primary, the secondary response was weaker and peaked at day 5, not 15. In post-booster samples, most primary-vaccination clones reappeared (around 95% CD4, 75% to 90% CD8).

The source of this sequence is a man aged 18 to 35 who received the YFV17D yellow fever vaccine. The rearrangement uses TRBV20-1 and TRBJ2-5; either TRBD1 or TRBD2 may fit D (7 bases each). The sequencing here drew on PBMCs, taken 15 days after the yellow fever booster vaccination. The DNA for the CDR3 is TGCAGTGCCTACAGGGGAGGGCGGGGAGAAGAGACCCAGTACTTC. Protein sequence: CSAYRGGRGEETQYF.